This note documents a single T cell receptor beta chain sequence. Germline lookup yields CDR1 SNHLY and CDR2 FYNNEI. V was trimmed by 3 bases and J by 4 bases, leaving 15 bases between them. The CDR3 length is 15 residues. This sample was included in a study of blood T cell repertoires in COVID-19. Study-level background: The samples span acute and convalescent COVID-19 from the United States, Italy and Spain. T cells, B-cell-depleted T cells, or PBMCs supplied cDNA or gDNA.

As originally analysed: Reference gene primer amplification gave estimated nucleated cell counts. Profiled with immunoSEQ multiplex PCR; TCRdb holds only in-frame clones, not every one. D and trimming come from the DNA, and the V and J calls and clone size come from that table. The sample yields under 80,000 clones, 70% to 90% seen once. The sequence derives from a woman of 80 years or more with active or convalescent COVID-19. The V call is TRBV2, the J call TRBJ2-5; D remains ambiguous. The material sequenced was peripheral blood. The CDR3 region has the DNA TGTGCCAGCAGTGATTTTGGCCTCTCGGGAGAGACCCAGTACTTC. This gives the protein CASSDFGLSGETQYF.